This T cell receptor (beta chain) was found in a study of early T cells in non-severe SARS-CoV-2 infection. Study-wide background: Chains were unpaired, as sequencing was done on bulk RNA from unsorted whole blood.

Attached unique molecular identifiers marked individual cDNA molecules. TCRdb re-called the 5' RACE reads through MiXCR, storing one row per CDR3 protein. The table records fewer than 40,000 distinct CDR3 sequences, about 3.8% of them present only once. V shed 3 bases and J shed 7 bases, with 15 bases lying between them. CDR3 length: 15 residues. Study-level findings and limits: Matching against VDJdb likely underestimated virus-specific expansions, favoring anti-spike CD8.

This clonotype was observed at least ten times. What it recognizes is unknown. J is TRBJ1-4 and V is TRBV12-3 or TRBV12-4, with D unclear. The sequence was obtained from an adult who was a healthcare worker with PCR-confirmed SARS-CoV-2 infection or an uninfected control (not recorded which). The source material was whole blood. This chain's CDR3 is CASSLPTASSEKLFF. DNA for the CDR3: TGTGCCAGCAGTTTGCCGACGGCCAGTAGTGAAAAACTGTTTTTT.